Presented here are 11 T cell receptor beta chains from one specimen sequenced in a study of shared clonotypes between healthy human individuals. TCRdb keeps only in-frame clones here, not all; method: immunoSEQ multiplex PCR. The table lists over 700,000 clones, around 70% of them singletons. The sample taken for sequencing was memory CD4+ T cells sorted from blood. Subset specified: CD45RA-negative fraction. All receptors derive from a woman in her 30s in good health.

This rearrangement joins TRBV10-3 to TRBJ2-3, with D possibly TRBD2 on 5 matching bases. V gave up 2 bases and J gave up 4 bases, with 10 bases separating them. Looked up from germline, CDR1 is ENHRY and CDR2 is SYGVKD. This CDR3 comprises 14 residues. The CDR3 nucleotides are TGTGCCATCAGTGAGGGGAGTCGGGCAGATACGCAGTATTTT. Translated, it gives CAISEGSRADTQYF.

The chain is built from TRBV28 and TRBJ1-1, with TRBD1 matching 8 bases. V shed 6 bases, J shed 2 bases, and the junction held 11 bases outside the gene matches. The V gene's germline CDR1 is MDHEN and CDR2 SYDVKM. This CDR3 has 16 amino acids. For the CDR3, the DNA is TGTGCCAGCAGGCGTACAGGGGGGATTTCAAACACTGAAGCTTTCTTT. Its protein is CASRRTGGISNTEAFF.

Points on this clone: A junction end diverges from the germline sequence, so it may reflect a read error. In DNA form, the CDR3 reads TGTGCCAGTGGACGCGGTACACCGGGGGGGCTGTTTTTT. Residues: CASGRGTPGGLFF. The chain combines TRBV28 with TRBJ2-2, with 7 bases that match TRBD2. Germline V gene lookup returns CDR1 MDHEN and CDR2 SYDVKM. This CDR3 comprises 13 residues.

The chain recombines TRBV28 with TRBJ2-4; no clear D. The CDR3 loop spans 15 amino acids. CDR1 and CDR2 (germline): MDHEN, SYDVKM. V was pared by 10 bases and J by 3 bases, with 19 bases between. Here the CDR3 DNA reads TGTGCCACGACGGCGGCTCAGCTAGGCAAAAACATTCAGTACTTC. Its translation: CATTAAQLGKNIQYF. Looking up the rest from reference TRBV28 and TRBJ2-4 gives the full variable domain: DVKVTQSSRYLVKRTGEKVFLECVQDMDHENMFWYRQDPGLGLRLIYFSYDVKMKEKGDIPEGYSVSREKKERFSLILESASTNQTSMYLCATTAAQLGKNIQYFGAGTRLSVL.

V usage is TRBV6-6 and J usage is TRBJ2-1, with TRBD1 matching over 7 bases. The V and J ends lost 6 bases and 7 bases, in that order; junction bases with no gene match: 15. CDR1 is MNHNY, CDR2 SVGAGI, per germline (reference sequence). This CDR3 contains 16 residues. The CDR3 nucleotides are TGTGCCAGCAGGAATGGAGACAGGGTAGGAAGGAATGAGCAGTTCTTC. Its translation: CASRNGDRVGRNEQFF.

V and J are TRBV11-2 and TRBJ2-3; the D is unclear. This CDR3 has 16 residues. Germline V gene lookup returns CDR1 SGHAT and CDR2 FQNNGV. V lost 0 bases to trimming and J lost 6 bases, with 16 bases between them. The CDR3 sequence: CASSLDLGQLSDTQYF. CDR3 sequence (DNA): TGTGCCAGCAGCTTAGATCTCGGCCAATTATCCGATACGCAGTATTTT.

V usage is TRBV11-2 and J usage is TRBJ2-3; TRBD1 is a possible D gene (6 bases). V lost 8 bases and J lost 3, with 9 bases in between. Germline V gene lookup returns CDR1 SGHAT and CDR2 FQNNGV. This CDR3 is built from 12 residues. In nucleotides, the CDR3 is TGTGCCAGCGGCCAGGGGACAGATACGCAGTATTTT. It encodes CASGQGTDTQYF.

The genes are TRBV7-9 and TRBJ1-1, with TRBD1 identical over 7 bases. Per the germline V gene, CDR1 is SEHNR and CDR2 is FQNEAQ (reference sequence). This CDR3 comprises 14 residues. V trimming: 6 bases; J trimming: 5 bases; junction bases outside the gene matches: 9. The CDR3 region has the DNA TGTGCCAGCAGACCAACAGGGGAGAGGACTGAAGCTTTCTTT. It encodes CASRPTGERTEAFF.

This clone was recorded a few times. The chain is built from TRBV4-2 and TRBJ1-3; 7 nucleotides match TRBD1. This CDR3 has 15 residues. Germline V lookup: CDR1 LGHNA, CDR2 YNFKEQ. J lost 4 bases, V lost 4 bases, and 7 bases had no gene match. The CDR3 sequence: CASSLDRVSGNTIYF. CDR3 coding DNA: TGTGCCAGCAGCCTCGACAGGGTGTCCGGAAACACCATATATTTT.

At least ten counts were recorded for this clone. The CDR3 DNA sequence: TGTGCCAGCAGCGCAGGGGGGAAACTGTTTTTT. Residues: CASSAGGKLFF. The gene calls are TRBV9 and TRBJ1-4; 7 bases are a match to TRBD1. The CDR3 extends over 11 amino acids. Germline assignment: CDR1 SGDLS and CDR2 YYNGEE. The ends lost 3 bases at V and 11 bases at J; junction bases unmatched: 1. The entire variable domain, with the rest obtained from reference TRBV9 and TRBJ1-4, is as follows: DSGVTQTPKHLITATGQRVTLRCSPRSGDLSVYWYQQSLDQGLQFLIQYYNGEERAKGNILERFSAQQFPDLHSELNLSSLELGDSALYFCASSAGGKLFFGSGTQLSVL.

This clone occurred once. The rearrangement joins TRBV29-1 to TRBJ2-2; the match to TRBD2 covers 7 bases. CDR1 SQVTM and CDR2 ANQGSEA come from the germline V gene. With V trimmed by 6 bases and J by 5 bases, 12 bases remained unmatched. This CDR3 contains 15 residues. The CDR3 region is CSVDTSAGVTGELFF. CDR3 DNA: TGCAGCGTGGACACTAGCGCGGGAGTGACCGGGGAGCTGTTTTTT.